The subject of this entry is one TCR beta chain. What it binds is unknown. These data come from a study of post-analysis software for immune sequencing data. Study-wide results and caveats: Patients carried a handful of TRBV segments more frequently than controls did, and TRBV5-6, TRBV5-1 and TRBV20-1 were among them.

Included in the TCR beta cDNA libraries were unique molecular identifiers. Roughly 500,000 cDNA molecules were obtained per 1 to 10 million input T cells. In TCRdb, the PCR reads were re-called with MiXCR into one record per CDR3 protein. The sample carries fewer than 850,000 distinct CDR3 sequences, about 32% recorded once. Germline V gives CDR1 SGHTA, CDR2 FQGNSA. CDR3 length: 14 amino acids. V shed 4 bases and J 9 bases; nucleotides not matched to a gene: 7. This TCR came from a girl aged 5-17 years with multiple sclerosis. Sequencing used blood. This chain joins TRBV7-2 and TRBJ2-1, with 9 bases that match TRBD1. The CDR3 bases are TGTGCCAGCAGCTCCCGGACAGGGGCGTTTGAGCAGTTCTTC. Residues: CASSSRTGAFEQFF.